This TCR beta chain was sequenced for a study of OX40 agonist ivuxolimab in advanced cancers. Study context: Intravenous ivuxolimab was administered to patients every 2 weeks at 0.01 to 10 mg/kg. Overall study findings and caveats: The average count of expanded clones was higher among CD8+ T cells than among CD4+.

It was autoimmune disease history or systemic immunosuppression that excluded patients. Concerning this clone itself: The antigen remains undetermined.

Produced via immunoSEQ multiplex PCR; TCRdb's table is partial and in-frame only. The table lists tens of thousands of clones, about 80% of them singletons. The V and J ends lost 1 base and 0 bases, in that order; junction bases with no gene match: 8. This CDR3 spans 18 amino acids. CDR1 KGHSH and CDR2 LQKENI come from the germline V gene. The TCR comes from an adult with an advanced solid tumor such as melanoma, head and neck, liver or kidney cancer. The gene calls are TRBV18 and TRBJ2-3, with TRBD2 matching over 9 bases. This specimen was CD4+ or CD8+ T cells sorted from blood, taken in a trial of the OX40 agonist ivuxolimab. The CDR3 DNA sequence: TGTGCCAGCTCACCACTGAGGGAGCGGGGGGCTAGCACAGATACGCAGTATTTT. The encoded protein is CASSPLRERGASTDTQYF.